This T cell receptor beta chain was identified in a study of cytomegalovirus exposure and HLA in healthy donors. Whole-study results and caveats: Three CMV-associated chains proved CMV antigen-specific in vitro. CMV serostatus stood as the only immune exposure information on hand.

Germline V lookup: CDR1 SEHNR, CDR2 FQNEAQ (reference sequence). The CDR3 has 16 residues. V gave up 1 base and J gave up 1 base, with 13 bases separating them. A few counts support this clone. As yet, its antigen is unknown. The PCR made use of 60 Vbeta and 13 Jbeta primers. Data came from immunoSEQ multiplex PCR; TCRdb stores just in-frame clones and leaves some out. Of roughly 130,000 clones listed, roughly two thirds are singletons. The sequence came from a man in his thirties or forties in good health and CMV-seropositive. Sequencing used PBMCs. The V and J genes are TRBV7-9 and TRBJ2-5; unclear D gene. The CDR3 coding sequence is TGTGCCAGCAGCTTAGGCGGCAGCGACCCCCAAGAGACCCAGTACTTC. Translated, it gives CASSLGGSDPQETQYF.